This passage covers 13 T cell receptor beta chains from one sample sequenced in a study of cytomegalovirus exposure and HLA in healthy donors. PCR used 60 Vbeta primers and 13 Jbeta primers. Clones were sequenced by immunoSEQ multiplex PCR, and TCRdb holds only the in-frame ones, with some missing. The sample carries under 250,000 clones, over 80% recorded once. Specimen: PBMCs. These receptors were collected from a boy aged 2-9 years in good health and CMV-seronegative.

The chain is built from TRBV6-1 and TRBJ2-2; TRBD1 aligns across 10 bases. The CDR3 length is 14 residues. Germline assignment: CDR1 MNHNS and CDR2 SASEGT. The V and J ends lost 6 bases and 4 bases, in that order; junction bases with no gene match: 2. The CDR3 region has the DNA TGTGCCAGCAGGAGGACAGGGGGCACCGGGGAGCTGTTTTTT. Its translation is CASRRTGGTGELFF.

This chain links TRBV27 with TRBJ2-2; 9 nucleotides line up with TRBD2. V dropped 6 bases and J dropped 2; count of bases not matched to a gene: 10. The CDR3 runs 17 residues. CDR1 is MNHEY and CDR2 is SMNVEV in the germline V gene (reference sequence). The CDR3, as DNA: TGTGCCAGCAGCCCTTTGGCGGGACTAGCCAACACCGGGGAGCTGTTTTTT. Its protein product is CASSPLAGLANTGELFF.

On this clone: The same CDR3 is also encoded by other DNA sequences in this sample. This chain uses TRBV7-2 with TRBJ2-7, with D tentatively TRBD1 (6 bases). Trimming pared 1 base from V and 6 bases from J, leaving 7 bases between. This CDR3 has 12 amino acids. The germline V gene encodes CDR1 SGHTA and CDR2 FQGNSA. The CDR3, as DNA: TGTGCCAGCAGCTTAGGGACAGCCGAGCAGTACTTC. Translated, it gives CASSLGTAEQYF.

J is TRBJ1-5 and V is TRBV5-1, with 9 bases fitting TRBD1. Trimming at V came to 0 bases and at J to 2 bases, leaving 0 bases not matched to a gene. Germline V lookup: CDR1 SGHRS, CDR2 YFSETQ. CDR3 length equals 15 residues. The CDR3 loop is CASSLGQGGNQPQHF. The DNA of the CDR3 is TGCGCCAGCAGCTTGGGACAGGGGGGCAATCAGCCCCAGCATTTT.

The rearrangement joins TRBV9 to TRBJ1-4; TRBD1 matches at 9 bases. V lost 1 base and J lost 8; bases outside the gene matches: 6. Germline CDR1 SGDLS, CDR2 YYNGEE. The length of the CDR3 is 15 residues. The CDR3 sequence is CASSVLGQGGEKLFF. The CDR3, as DNA: TGTGCCAGCAGCGTACTGGGACAGGGAGGCGAAAAACTGTTTTTT.

The chain has TRBV4-1 and TRBJ2-1; D is ambiguous. V lost 0 bases and J lost 6, with 15 bases in between. This CDR3 region has 16 residues. Germline-derived CDR1 and CDR2 are MGHRA and YSYEKL. Written as DNA, the CDR3 is TGCGCCAGCAGCCAAGAGGGCTACGCCTTGGCCAATGAGCAGTTCTTC. Translated, it gives CASSQEGYALANEQFF.

The rearrangement links TRBV5-8 to TRBJ2-5; 11 bases line up with TRBD2. The CDR3 extends over 16 amino acids. Germline-derived CDR1 and CDR2 are SGHTS and YDEGEE. The J segment lost 7 bases and the V segment lost 1 base, leaving 9 bases of the junction unmatched. The CDR3 loop is CASSLLRLAGGGTQYF. CDR3 in DNA: TGTGCCAGCAGCTTGTTACGGCTAGCGGGAGGAGGGACCCAGTACTTC.

In this sample, this clone turned up once. V gene TRBV10-3 combines with J gene TRBJ2-2, with TRBD2 matching over 11 bases. J gave up 7 bases and V 2 bases, and 6 bases lay outside the gene matches. Germline values: CDR1 ENHRY, CDR2 SYGVKD. The CDR3 extends over 16 amino acids. The CDR3: CAISEGLAGGGGELFF. The DNA for the CDR3 is TGTGCCATCAGTGAGGGTCTAGCGGGAGGTGGCGGGGAGCTGTTTTTT.

The chain joins TRBV6-4 to TRBJ2-1; D gene unclear. Germline assignment: CDR1 MRHNA and CDR2 SNTAGT. This CDR3 spans 12 amino acids. The ends were cut back, 10 bases at V and 8 bases at J, with 15 bases in the middle. In nucleotides, the CDR3 is TGTGCCATCCTCGCGGCCAGCTATGAGCAGTTCTTC. Residues: CAILAASYEQFF.

This clone appeared once. This chain joins TRBV2 and TRBJ2-7; tentative D call: TRBD2 (6 bases). The CDR3 consists of 14 residues. V was shortened by 5 bases and J by 3 bases, with 14 bases between the two germline ends. Germline CDR1 SNHLY, CDR2 FYNNEI. The CDR3 sequence is CASSIPIGGYEQYF. Written as DNA, the CDR3 is TGTGCCAGCAGTATTCCAATCGGGGGCTACGAGCAGTACTTC.

The chain joins TRBV7-2 to TRBJ2-3; TRBD2 agrees at 7 bases. Germline V lookup: CDR1 SGHTA, CDR2 FQGNSA. The CDR3 contains 14 residues. Trimming cost V 1 base and J 6 bases; bases outside gene matches: 4. CDR3: CASSLGSGWDTQYF. The CDR3 coding sequence is TGTGCCAGCAGCTTAGGTAGCGGGTGGGATACGCAGTATTTT.

This chain links TRBV4-2 with TRBJ2-2; TRBD2 matches 10 bases. The CDR3 spans 17 residues. The junction had 7 bases not matched to a gene; V was cut back by 1 base and J by 5 bases. CDR1 LGHNA and CDR2 YNFKEQ come from the germline V gene. CDR3 loop: CASSQALAGDTTGELFF. Written as DNA, the CDR3 is TGTGCCAGCAGCCAAGCGCTAGCGGGAGATACGACCGGGGAGCTGTTTTTT.

The chain combines TRBV5-1 with TRBJ2-5; a weak D match, TRBD1 (6 bases). Trimming removed 3 bases from V and 2 bases from J, with 14 bases in between. This CDR3 has 15 amino acids. CDR1 is SGHRS and CDR2 is YFSETQ in the germline V gene. The CDR3 DNA is TGCGCCAGCAGCTCCCTCGGGACACCTCAAGAGACCCAGTACTTC. The encoded protein is CASSSLGTPQETQYF.